One sample yielded the 16 T cell receptor beta chains listed below, sequenced in a study of PD-L1 blockade in urothelial cancer. TCRdb's copy holds only in-frame clones and misses some; the assay was immunoSEQ multiplex PCR. The sample includes 85,000 to 90,000 clones, approximately 88% of them seen just once. Time point described: pretreatment peripheral blood. The material sequenced was PBMCs, taken around atezolizumab (anti-PD-L1) treatment. The receptors were gathered from an elderly woman with urothelial cancer.

J is TRBJ2-1 and V is TRBV7-3; no clear D. Germline V gene data show CDR1 as SGHTA and CDR2 as FQGTGA. Trimming took off 1 base at V and 3 bases at J, with 22 bases between the two ends. This CDR3 contains 19 residues. CDR3 bases: TGTGCCAGCAGCTTAAGTCCGGGTCTGAGTCGCGGCCACTACAATGAGCAGTTCTTC. The encoded protein is CASSLSPGLSRGHYNEQFF.

This chain links TRBV6-1 with TRBJ1-1; no clear D gene. V was cut by 2 bases and J by 1 base, with 8 bases left in between. The germline CDR1 and CDR2 sequences are MNHNS and SASEGT. CDR3 size: 14 residues. The DNA of the CDR3 is TGTGCCAGCAGTGAACCAGTACCGAACACTGAAGCTTTCTTT. Amino acids: CASSEPVPNTEAFF.

V gene TRBV6-5 combines with J gene TRBJ1-1; the D gene is possibly TRBD1 (6 bases). The CDR3 is made up of 13 amino acids. In germline, CDR1 is MNHEY, CDR2 SVGAGI. The V end lost 4 bases, the J end lost 4 bases, and 10 bases lay between the germline ends. CDR3 protein: CASSWGTSTEAFF. In DNA form, the CDR3 reads TGTGCCAGCAGTTGGGGGACATCCACTGAAGCTTTCTTT.

The V and J genes are TRBV9 and TRBJ1-1; D is uncertain. Germline V CDR1 and CDR2: SGDLS, YYNGEE. CDR3 length: 14 amino acids. Deletions cut 0 bases from V and 1 base from J, with 7 bases between. The CDR3 reads CASSVDAGNTEAFF. The CDR3 DNA sequence: TGTGCCAGCAGCGTAGACGCGGGGAACACTGAAGCTTTCTTT. Using reference TRBV9 and TRBJ1-1 for the parts outside the CDR3, the full variable domain is DSGVTQTPKHLITATGQRVTLRCSPRSGDLSVYWYQQSLDQGLQFLIQYYNGEERAKGNILERFSAQQFPDLHSELNLSSLELGDSALYFCASSVDAGNTEAFFGQGTRLTVV.

V and J are TRBV10-2 and TRBJ2-1; 9 bases map to TRBD1. CDR1 WSHSY and CDR2 SAAADI come from the germline V gene. The CDR3 contains 12 residues. Trimming cost V 2 bases and J 15 bases; bases outside gene matches: 5. CDR3 loop: CASSERGDRVFF. In DNA, the CDR3 is TGCGCCAGCAGTGAGCGCGGGGACAGGGTGTTCTTC.

The table lists this clone with a few counts. The gene calls are TRBV9 and TRBJ1-3, with no clear D. Germline V gene data show CDR1 as SGDLS and CDR2 as YYNGEE. The length of the CDR3 is 14 residues. The V gene lost 3 bases and the J gene lost 0 bases, with 7 bases spanning the gap. The CDR3 spells CASSGGGSGNTIYF. The CDR3 DNA reads TGTGCCAGCAGCGGGGGAGGCTCTGGAAACACCATATATTTT. The entire variable domain, with the rest obtained from reference TRBV9 and TRBJ1-3, is as follows: DSGVTQTPKHLITATGQRVTLRCSPRSGDLSVYWYQQSLDQGLQFLIQYYNGEERAKGNILERFSAQQFPDLHSELNLSSLELGDSALYFCASSGGGSGNTIYFGEGSWLTVV.

The table lists this clone with a count of one. The chain couples TRBV11-2 to TRBJ1-5; 11 bases map to TRBD1. J gave up 0 bases and V 5 bases, and 12 bases lay outside the gene matches. Germline loops: CDR1 SGHAT, CDR2 FQNNGV. This CDR3 region has 19 residues. The CDR3 protein is CASSGALGTGGYSNQPQHF. The CDR3 DNA sequence: TGTGCCAGCAGCGGGGCGCTTGGGACAGGGGGGTATAGCAATCAGCCCCAGCATTTT.

This clone was counted a few times. The chain links TRBV2 to TRBJ1-2; D ambiguous. CDR3 length equals 11 residues. Germline V gene lookup returns CDR1 SNHLY and CDR2 FYNNEI. With 10 bases removed from V and 4 bases from J, the gap between germline ends came to 10 bases. For the CDR3, the DNA is TGTGCCACCGACACCAGCTATGGCTACACCTTC. Amino acids: CATDTSYGYTF. The full variable domain, rest sourced from reference TRBV2 and TRBJ1-2, is EPEVTQTPSHQVTQMGQEVILRCVPISNHLYFYWYRQILGQKVEFLVSFYNNEISEKSEIFDDQFSVERPDGSNFTLKIRSTKLEDSAMYFCATDTSYGYTFGSGTRLTVV.

The gene calls are TRBV5-1 and TRBJ2-2, with TRBD2 matching 11 bases. From germline, CDR1 is SGHRS and CDR2 YFSETQ. The CDR3 consists of 16 residues. Germline trimming cut 6 bases from V and 5 bases from J; bases unmatched to any gene: 9. In nucleotides, the CDR3 is TGCGCCAGCATATCACTAGCGGGAGACGGGACCGGGGAGCTGTTTTTT. Encoded protein: CASISLAGDGTGELFF.

This rearrangement joins TRBV30 to TRBJ2-3; 8 bases are a match to TRBD2. The V gene end was trimmed by 7 bases and the J gene end by 0 bases; junction bases not matched to a gene: 3. Germline CDR1 GTSNPN, CDR2 SVGIG (reference sequence). The CDR3 spans 13 residues. The DNA of the CDR3 is TGTGCCTCACTAGCGGCTAGCACAGATACGCAGTATTTT. As protein: CASLAASTDTQYF.

The chain's CDR3 is CASSGLAGVSPFAYNEQFF. The DNA of the CDR3 is TGTGCCAGCAGCGGACTAGCGGGAGTATCCCCTTTCGCCTACAATGAGCAGTTCTTC. The V and J genes are TRBV28 and TRBJ2-1; TRBD2 agrees at 13 bases. The CDR3 consists of 19 residues. J was trimmed by 2 bases and V by 6 bases; bases with no gene match: 13. CDR1 is MDHEN, CDR2 SYDVKM, per germline.

This clone has only a few counts. This chain links TRBV19 with TRBJ1-1; D is uncertain. Germline V CDR1 and CDR2: LNHDA, SQIVND (reference sequence). V dropped 3 bases and J dropped 1 base, with 9 bases sitting between them. CDR3 length: 14 residues. CDR3 nucleotides: TGTGCCAGTAGTATGGTCCGGGGGAACACTGAAGCTTTCTTT. It codes for CASSMVRGNTEAFF.

This rearrangement joins TRBV10-3 to TRBJ2-3, with 11 bases aligning to TRBD2. After removal of 6 bases from V and 2 bases from J, the junction contained 4 bases not matched to a gene. The germline V gene encodes CDR1 ENHRY and CDR2 SYGVKD. This CDR3 comprises 15 residues. CDR3 DNA: TGTGCCATCAGGGGACTAGCGGAGACCACAGATACGCAGTATTTT. Translation: CAIRGLAETTDTQYF.

The chain is built from TRBV5-1 and TRBJ2-1; a weak D match, TRBD2 (6 bases). Trimming cost V 4 bases and J 3 bases, with 11 bases left between them. The germline gives CDR1 SGHRS, CDR2 YFSETQ. This CDR3 comprises 14 residues. The CDR3 DNA follows: TGCGCCAGCAGCCTGGGAGGTGACTACAATGAGCAGTTCTTC. This translates into CASSLGGDYNEQFF. Complete variable domain (other parts from reference TRBV5-1 and TRBJ2-1): KAGVTQTPRYLIKTRGQQVTLSCSPISGHRSVSWYQQTPGQGLQFLFEYFSETQRNKGNFPGRFSGRQFSNSRSEMNVSTLELGDSALYLCASSLGGDYNEQFFGPGTRLTVL.

The CDR3 spells CAVRSGANVLTF. The CDR3 bases are TGTGCCGTTAGATCTGGGGCCAACGTCCTGACTTTC. The gene calls are TRBV28 and TRBJ2-6, with no clear D. With 11 bases removed from V and 1 base from J, the gap between germline ends came to 6 bases. This CDR3 contains 12 residues. Germline CDR1 reads MDHEN; CDR2 reads SYDVKM.

The chain recombines TRBV19 with TRBJ1-5; D not resolved. V lost 4 bases to trimming and J lost 0 bases, with 10 bases between them. This CDR3 has 15 residues. Germline values: CDR1 LNHDA, CDR2 SQIVND (reference sequence). CDR3 nucleotides: TGTGCCAGTAGTACCGTGCCCGGTAGCAATCAGCCCCAGCATTTT. Protein sequence: CASSTVPGSNQPQHF. The entire variable domain, with the rest obtained from reference TRBV19 and TRBJ1-5, is as follows: DGGITQSPKYLFRKEGQNVTLSCEQNLNHDAMYWYRQDPGQGLRLIYYSQIVNDFQKGDIAEGYSVSREKKESFPLTVTSAQKNPTAFYLCASSTVPGSNQPQHFGDGTRLSIL.